One sample yielded the 30 T cell receptor beta chains listed below, sequenced in a study of shared clonotypes between healthy human individuals (dated by TCRdb to 2020 to 2021). Library creation used the immunoSEQ multiplex PCR assay. Held by TCRdb, this immuneACCESS table contains in-frame sequences only and omits some clones. Under half of the omission traces to an unresolved V gene where checked; the cause of the rest is unknown. Counted in this sample were approximately 2,000,000 clones; 85% to 95% of them appeared once. The top ten clonotypes cover about 1.6% of the sample. CD8 naive samples were CD45RO-negative cells positively selected for CCR7, giving a CD45RA+CCR7+ population that excluded TemRA cells. Sequencing was carried out using naive CD8+ T cells from PBMCs. In the paper's terms, the cell subset or site label means: CD45RA+CCR7+. The origin of the receptors is a man between 18 and 29 years old in good health. Some clones in this sample may be carry-over from other donors' samples.

V and J are TRBV6-6 and TRBJ1-3; no reliable D call. Trimming left V 7 bases short and J 0 bases short, with 13 bases between. The CDR3 consists of 15 residues. Germline CDR1 and CDR2: MNHNY and SVGAGI (reference sequence). CDR3 residues: CASTYLLSSGNTIYF. In DNA form, the CDR3 reads TGTGCCAGCACTTATCTACTGAGCTCTGGAAACACCATATATTTT.

V is TRBV5-6 and J is TRBJ2-3, with D possibly being TRBD1 (6 bases). This CDR3 is 15 amino acids long. Trimming removed 0 bases from V and 0 bases from J, with 8 bases in between. Germline CDR1 is SGHDT and CDR2 is YYEEEE. The CDR3: CASSLGGQSTDTQYF. In nucleotides, the CDR3 is TGTGCCAGCAGCTTGGGGGGGCAGAGCACAGATACGCAGTATTTT.

The rearrangement uses TRBV27 and TRBJ2-3, with D perhaps TRBD1 or TRBD2 (6 bases each). This CDR3 contains 16 residues. V gave up 2 bases and J gave up 1 base, with 13 bases separating them. Germline V gene sequence: CDR1 MNHEY, CDR2 SMNVEV (reference sequence). The CDR3 DNA follows: TGTGCCAGCAGTTTAGAGGAGGGGGGAGGCACAGATACGCAGTATTTT. This translates into CASSLEEGGGTDTQYF.

This sequence joins TRBV7-6 and TRBJ2-1; 13 nucleotides line up with TRBD2. This CDR3 contains 15 residues. Unmatched junction bases numbered 1, after V lost 1 base and J lost 7 bases. The germline CDR1 and CDR2 sequences are SGHVS and FNYEAQ. The chain's CDR3 is CASSLELAGGNEQFF. As DNA, the CDR3 is TGTGCCAGCAGCTTAGAACTAGCGGGGGGGAATGAGCAGTTCTTC. The complete variable domain, with remaining parts taken from reference TRBV7-6 and TRBJ2-1, reads GAGVSQSPRYKVTKRGQDVALRCDPISGHVSLYWYRQALGQGPEFLTYFNYEAQQDKSGLPNDRFSAERPEGSISTLTIQRTEQRDSAMYRCASSLELAGGNEQFFGPGTRLTVL.

This rearrangement joins TRBV29-1 to TRBJ1-1; D might be TRBD1 (6 bases). Between the trimmed V and J ends, which lost 6 bases and 3 bases, there was a span of 11 bases. The germline gives CDR1 SQVTM, CDR2 ANQGSEA. CDR3 size: 12 residues. The DNA of the CDR3 is TGCAGCGTGCACGCAGGGGACACTGAAGCTTTCTTT. It codes for CSVHAGDTEAFF.

This chain links TRBV7-8 with TRBJ2-5, with TRBD1 matching over 8 bases. There are 15 residues in the CDR3. Unmatched junction bases numbered 11, after V lost 7 bases and J lost 4 bases. Germline V gene lookup returns CDR1 SGHVS and CDR2 FQNEAQ. The CDR3 sequence: CASKPGQVFGETQYF. The CDR3 nucleotides are TGTGCCAGCAAGCCGGGACAGGTCTTTGGAGAGACCCAGTACTTC.

The CDR3 spells CASSLSQNEQFF. CDR3 nucleotide sequence: TGTGCCAGCAGCCTCTCTCAGAATGAGCAGTTCTTC. V is TRBV9 and J is TRBJ2-1, with no clear D. CDR1 SGDLS and CDR2 YYNGEE come from the germline V gene. The CDR3 is made up of 12 amino acids. Trimming cost V 4 bases and J 7 bases, with 9 bases left between them.

This clone was detected only a few times. V gene TRBV7-9 combines with J gene TRBJ1-1, with D unresolved. Trimming removed 3 bases from V and 6 bases from J, with 8 bases in between. This CDR3 comprises 12 residues. CDR1 and CDR2 from the germline V gene are SEHNR and FQNEAQ (reference sequence). The CDR3 DNA reads TGTGCCAGCAGCTTCCTTCAGCCTGAAGCTTTCTTT. This gives the protein CASSFLQPEAFF.

V usage is TRBV28 and J usage is TRBJ2-2, with a tentative D call TRBD1 (5 bases). Germline V CDR1 and CDR2: MDHEN, SYDVKM. The CDR3 runs 14 residues. V lost 6 bases and J 7 bases, leaving 15 bases between the germline ends. CDR3 protein: CASRLRDVLGELFF. For the CDR3, the DNA is TGTGCCAGCAGACTCAGGGATGTCCTCGGGGAGCTGTTTTTT.

This clone came up once. V usage is TRBV11-2 and J usage is TRBJ2-2; 8 nucleotides align to TRBD1. CDR3 length equals 14 residues. Germline trimming cut 10 bases from V and 1 base from J; bases unmatched to any gene: 5. CDR1 and CDR2 from the germline V gene are SGHAT and FQNNGV. The CDR3 nucleotides read TGTGCCATGAAGGACAGGGAGAACACCGGGGAGCTGTTTTTT. Translated: CAMKDRENTGELFF.

V and J are TRBV6-6 and TRBJ2-7; tentative D call: TRBD2 (6 bases). Per the germline V gene, CDR1 is MNHNY and CDR2 is SVGAGI (reference sequence). The CDR3 has 13 amino acids. V lost 10 bases, J lost 2 bases, and 15 bases lay in between. In DNA, the CDR3 is TGTGCCACCTCCGGGGGAAGCCCCTACGAGCAGTACTTC. Encoded protein: CATSGGSPYEQYF.

The CDR3 DNA sequence: TGTGCCAGCAGTCCCCGGACGGCTCGAACTAGCACAGATACGCAGTATTTT. Encoded protein: CASSPRTARTSTDTQYF. The V and J genes are TRBV28 and TRBJ2-3; no definite D call. CDR1 is MDHEN, CDR2 SYDVKM, per germline. Trimming shortened V by 5 bases and J by 0 bases, and 18 bases separated the two germline ends. This CDR3 has 17 residues.

The rearrangement links TRBV28 to TRBJ2-7, with 10 bases matching TRBD2. Per the germline V gene, CDR1 is MDHEN and CDR2 is SYDVKM. J lost 1 base, V lost 6 bases, and 3 bases had no gene match. The CDR3 has 14 residues. CDR3 in DNA: TGTGCCAGCAGGGCTAGCGGGAGATCCTACGAGCAGTACTTC. This codes for CASRASGRSYEQYF.

The chain joins TRBV28 to TRBJ2-7; D possibly matches TRBD1 or TRBD2 (5 bases each). Trimming removed 6 bases from V and 4 bases from J, with 16 bases in between. The CDR3 is made up of 14 amino acids. Germline lookup yields CDR1 MDHEN and CDR2 SYDVKM. CDR3 nucleotide sequence: TGTGCCAGCAGCCCCCGGGACGGGAATTACGAGCAGTACTTC. It translates to CASSPRDGNYEQYF.

This sequence joins TRBV30 and TRBJ1-5; D ambiguous. The germline CDR1 and CDR2 sequences are GTSNPN and SVGIG (reference sequence). The ends were cut back, 3 bases at V and 9 bases at J, with 21 bases in the middle. This CDR3 spans 15 amino acids. Here the CDR3 reads CAWSQRGQSRGPQHF. CDR3 bases: TGTGCCTGGAGCCAACGAGGGCAGTCTCGCGGGCCCCAGCATTTT.

This clone was seen just once. This rearrangement joins TRBV10-2 to TRBJ2-2; possibly TRBD1 for D (8 bases). Trimming took 10 bases from V and 6 from J, leaving 18 bases between them. CDR3 length: 14 residues. Germline V gene data show CDR1 as WSHSY and CDR2 as SAAADI. CDR3 in DNA: TGCGCCACTGAGCGGGGACAGGAGTCCGGGGAGCTGTTTTTT. This encodes CATERGQESGELFF.

The chain employs TRBV28 and TRBJ2-4, with 7 positions matching TRBD1. V lost 5 bases and J lost 0; bases outside the gene matches: 7. CDR1 is MDHEN and CDR2 is SYDVKM in the germline V gene. The CDR3 contains 16 residues. In nucleotides, the CDR3 is TGTGCCAGCAGTCCTGGGACAGTCCTAGCCAAAAACATTCAGTACTTC. This sequence encodes CASSPGTVLAKNIQYF.

V and J are TRBV4-1 and TRBJ2-7, with D possibly matching TRBD1 (6 bases). Germline CDR1 MGHRA, CDR2 YSYEKL. CDR3 length: 15 residues. Trimming removed 4 bases at V and 2 bases at J, with 15 bases between. The CDR3 protein is CASSPHGGGPYEQYF. The CDR3 DNA is TGCGCCAGCAGCCCACATGGGGGCGGACCCTACGAGCAGTACTTC.

The rearrangement joins TRBV28 to TRBJ2-3, with TRBD2 identical over 8 bases. CDR1 is MDHEN and CDR2 is SYDVKM in the germline V gene. V lost 8 bases and J lost 0; bases outside the gene matches: 19. The CDR3 extends over 19 amino acids. For the CDR3, the DNA is TGTGCCAGCGGCGGCGGCTGGCTAGCGGGTATACCTAGCACAGATACGCAGTATTTT. It specifies CASGGGWLAGIPSTDTQYF.

Comments on this clone: The sample contains more than one DNA sequence encoding this CDR3. This rearrangement joins TRBV28 to TRBJ1-1; D uncertain. This CDR3 has 12 residues. Per the germline V gene, CDR1 is MDHEN and CDR2 is SYDVKM. The V end lost 5 bases, the J end lost 4 bases, and 8 bases lay between the germline ends. The CDR3 loop reads CASSPRGTEAFF. The DNA of the CDR3 is TGTGCCAGCAGTCCCCGGGGCACTGAAGCTTTCTTT.

The CDR3 region is CSVWDSGGVHGYTF. DNA of the CDR3: TGCAGCGTTTGGGACTCCGGAGGAGTTCATGGCTACACCTTC. The rearrangement uses TRBV29-1 and TRBJ1-2; perhaps TRBD1 as D (5 bases). The CDR3 covers 14 residues. Germline CDR1 and CDR2: SQVTM and ANQGSEA. The V end lost 5 bases, the J end lost 6 bases, and 19 bases lay between the germline ends. Based on the CDR3 plus reference TRBV29-1 and TRBJ1-2, the full variable domain is SAVISQKPSRDICQRGTSLTIQCQVDSQVTMMFWYRQQPGQSLTLIATANQGSEATYESGFVIDKFPISRPNLTFSTLTVSNMSPEDSSIYLCSVWDSGGVHGYTFGSGTRLTVV.

CDR3 DNA sequence: TGTGCCAGCAACCAACCCGGGGGCTACAATGAGCAGTTCTTC. Translated: CASNQPGGYNEQFF. V and J are TRBV7-8 and TRBJ2-1; D is perhaps TRBD2 (6 bases). CDR3 size: 14 residues. With 7 bases removed from V and 3 bases from J, the gap between germline ends came to 13 bases. Germline values: CDR1 SGHVS, CDR2 FQNEAQ.

Comment on this clone: Other DNA sequences from this sample encode an identical CDR3 as well. DNA of the CDR3: TGTGCCAGCAGCCCCGGAGTCTCTGGGGCCAACGTCCTGACTTTC. Amino acid sequence: CASSPGVSGANVLTF. The chain joins TRBV27 to TRBJ2-6; no reliable D call. Germline V gene data show CDR1 as MNHEY and CDR2 as SMNVEV (reference sequence). Trimming took 6 bases from V and 0 from J, leaving 9 bases between them. The CDR3 loop spans 15 amino acids.

J is TRBJ1-1 and V is TRBV28, with D possibly TRBD1 on 6 matching bases. This CDR3 is built from 14 residues. Germline V gene sequence: CDR1 MDHEN, CDR2 SYDVKM. The V end was cut by 3 bases, the J end by 7 bases, with 15 bases between. The CDR3 region is CASSLRGAQGEAFF. CDR3 coding DNA: TGTGCCAGCAGTTTGAGGGGGGCGCAGGGTGAAGCTTTCTTT.

The CDR3 region has the DNA TGCGCCAGCAGGAACCCGGGACAGGGATGGTATGGCTACACCTTC. This encodes CASRNPGQGWYGYTF. V and J are TRBV5-1 and TRBJ1-2; TRBD1 agrees at 9 bases. CDR3 length: 15 residues. From germline, CDR1 is SGHRS and CDR2 YFSETQ. V lost 5 bases and J lost 5; bases outside the gene matches: 10.

Turning to this clone: This sample includes further DNA sequences coding for the same CDR3. The chain combines TRBV27 with TRBJ2-1; 9 nucleotides line up with TRBD1. The CDR3 covers 14 residues. J gave up 3 bases and V 5 bases, and 2 bases lay outside the gene matches. Germline V gene data show CDR1 as MNHEY and CDR2 as SMNVEV (reference sequence). This CDR3 is CASSTGGSYNEQFF. CDR3 DNA sequence: TGTGCCAGCAGTACAGGGGGCAGCTACAATGAGCAGTTCTTC.

The rearrangement joins TRBV7-2 to TRBJ1-1; D not certain. Trimming cost V 5 bases and J 3 bases, with 10 bases left between them. Germline assignment: CDR1 SGHTA and CDR2 FQGNSA. This CDR3 is built from 13 residues. The CDR3 sequence: CASSRRRDTEAFF. CDR3 bases: TGTGCCAGCAGCCGGCGACGGGACACTGAAGCTTTCTTT.

Comment on this clone: Other DNA sequences in this specimen translate into the identical CDR3. The gene calls are TRBV4-1 and TRBJ2-1; unclear D gene. Germline CDR1 MGHRA, CDR2 YSYEKL. Trimming removed 0 bases at V and 4 bases at J, with 7 bases between. The CDR3 covers 14 residues. CDR3 coding DNA: TGCGCCAGCAGCCAAGACCCCAGTTACAATGAGCAGTTCTTC. Translated, it gives CASSQDPSYNEQFF.

The rearrangement links TRBV7-9 to TRBJ2-7, with 7 bases matching TRBD1. Germline V gene lookup returns CDR1 SEHNR and CDR2 FQNEAQ (reference sequence). With V trimmed by 5 bases and J by 2 bases, 6 bases remained unmatched. The length of the CDR3 is 14 residues. DNA for the CDR3: TGTGCCAGCAGCATGGGACAGAGTCCCTACGAGCAGTACTTC. Translating gives CASSMGQSPYEQYF.

V gene TRBV5-6 combines with J gene TRBJ2-3, with 10 nucleotides matching TRBD1. Trimming at V came to 1 base and at J to 2 bases, leaving 10 bases not matched to a gene. The CDR3 is 18 residues long. Germline values: CDR1 SGHDT, CDR2 YYEEEE. DNA for the CDR3: TGTGCCAGCAGCTTGAAGGCGTGGACAGGGGGAATCACAGATACGCAGTATTTT. Translated: CASSLKAWTGGITDTQYF.